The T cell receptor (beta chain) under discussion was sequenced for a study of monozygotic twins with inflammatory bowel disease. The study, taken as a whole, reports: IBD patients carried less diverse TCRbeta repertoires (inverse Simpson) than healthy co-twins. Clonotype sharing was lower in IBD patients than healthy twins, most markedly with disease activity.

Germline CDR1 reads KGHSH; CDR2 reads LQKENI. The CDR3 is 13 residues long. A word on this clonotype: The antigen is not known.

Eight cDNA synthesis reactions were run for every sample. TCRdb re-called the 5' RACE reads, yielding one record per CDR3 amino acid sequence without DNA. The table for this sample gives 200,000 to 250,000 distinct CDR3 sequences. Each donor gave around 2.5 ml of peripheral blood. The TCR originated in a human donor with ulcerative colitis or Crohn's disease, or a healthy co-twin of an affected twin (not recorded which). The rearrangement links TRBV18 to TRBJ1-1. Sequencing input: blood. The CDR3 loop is CASSTTGDTEAFF.